This T cell receptor beta chain was observed in a study of control samples from healthy donors and cancer patients. The assay was immunoSEQ multiplex PCR, and TCRdb's table has in-frame clones only and misses some. In the table there are more than 95,000 clones, 85% to 95% of which are singletons. Trimming pared 7 bases from V and 6 bases from J, leaving 15 bases between. Germline V lookup: CDR1 MDHEN, CDR2 SYDVKM. CDR3 size: 14 residues. The clonotype originates from a man younger than 35 in good health. V gene TRBV28 combines with J gene TRBJ1-4; D possibly corresponds to TRBD1 (6 bases). The sequenced sample consisted of blood. CDR3 coding DNA: TGTGCCAGCAACATGGGCAGGGGTGATGAAAAACTGTTTTTT. Translation: CASNMGRGDEKLFF.